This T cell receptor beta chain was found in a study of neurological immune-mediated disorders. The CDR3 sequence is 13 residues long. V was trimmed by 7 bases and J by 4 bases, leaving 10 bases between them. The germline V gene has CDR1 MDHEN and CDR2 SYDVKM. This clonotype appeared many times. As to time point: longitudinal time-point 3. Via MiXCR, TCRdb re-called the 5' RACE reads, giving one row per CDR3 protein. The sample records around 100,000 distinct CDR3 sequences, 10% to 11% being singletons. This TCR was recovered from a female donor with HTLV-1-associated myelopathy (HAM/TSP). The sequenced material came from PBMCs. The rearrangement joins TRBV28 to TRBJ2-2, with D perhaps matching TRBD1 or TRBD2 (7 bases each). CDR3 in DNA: TGTGCCAGCATCAGGGGGGGCACCGGGGAGCTGTTTTTT. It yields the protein CASIRGGTGELFF.